The sequence of this TCR beta chain was determined in a study of Ad26.COV2.S vaccination and SARS-CoV-2 variants. The sample's treatment: 15 to 20 received Ad26.COV2.S at low or high dose, single or two shots; about 5 received placebo; per-sample allocation not given. At day 63 after the first vaccine or placebo injection, samples were drawn. In Boston, an adult donor aged 18-55 years took part. The data were produced by immunoSEQ multiplex PCR, yet TCRdb's version contains in-frame clones alone and is incomplete. The sample shows more than 350,000 clones, 90% of them seen only once. The length of the CDR3 is 13 residues. Trimming left V 10 bases short and J 0 bases short, with 13 bases between. Germline V lookup: CDR1 MDHEN, CDR2 SYDVKM.

The chain joins TRBV28 to TRBJ2-7; D possibly corresponds to TRBD1 (6 bases). The sequence came from a person between 18 and 65 years old who received the Ad26.COV2.S COVID-19 vaccine or a placebo. Specimen: peripheral blood, collected in a trial of Ad26.COV2.S vaccine versus placebo. Here the CDR3 DNA reads TGTGCCATCCGCCGGGACAACTCCTACGAGCAGTACTTC. Amino acid sequence: CAIRRDNSYEQYF. The entire variable domain, with the rest obtained from reference TRBV28 and TRBJ2-7, is as follows: DVKVTQSSRYLVKRTGEKVFLECVQDMDHENMFWYRQDPGLGLRLIYFSYDVKMKEKGDIPEGYSVSREKKERFSLILESASTNQTSMYLCAIRRDNSYEQYFGPGTRLTVT.